The clone carrying this T cell receptor beta chain has only a few counts. The repertoire was sequenced with immunoSEQ multiplex PCR; TCRdb's copy has only in-frame clones and lacks some. The sample shows some 170,000 clones, around 94% of them seen only once. Looked up from germline, CDR1 is LGHNA and CDR2 is YNFKEQ. V shed 0 bases and J shed 1 base, with 10 bases lying between them. The CDR3 sequence is 15 residues long. This entry comes from a study of control samples from healthy donors and cancer patients. The source of this sequence is a man between 60 and 70 years old with colorectal cancer. Input material: PBMCs. The chain recombines TRBV4-2 with TRBJ2-7, with unresolved D. The CDR3 loop is CASSQEPLGSYEQYF. In nucleotides, the CDR3 is TGTGCCAGCAGCCAAGAGCCACTGGGGTCCTACGAGCAGTACTTC.